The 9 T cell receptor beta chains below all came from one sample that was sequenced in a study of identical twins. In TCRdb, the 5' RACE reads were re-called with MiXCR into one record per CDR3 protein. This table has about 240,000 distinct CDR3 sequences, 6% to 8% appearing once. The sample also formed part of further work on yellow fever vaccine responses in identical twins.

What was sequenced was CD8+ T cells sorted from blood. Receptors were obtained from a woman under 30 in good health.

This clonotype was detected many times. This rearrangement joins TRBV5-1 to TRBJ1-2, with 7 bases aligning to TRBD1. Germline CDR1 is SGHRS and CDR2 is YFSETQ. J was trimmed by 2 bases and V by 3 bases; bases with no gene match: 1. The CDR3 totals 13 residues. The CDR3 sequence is CASSSGQNYGYTF. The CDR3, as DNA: TGCGCCAGCAGCTCGGGACAGAACTATGGCTACACCTTC.

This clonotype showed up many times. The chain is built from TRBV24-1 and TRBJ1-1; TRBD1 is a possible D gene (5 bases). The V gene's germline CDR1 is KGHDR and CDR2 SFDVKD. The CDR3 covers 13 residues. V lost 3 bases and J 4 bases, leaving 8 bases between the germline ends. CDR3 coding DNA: TGTGCCACCAGTGATCGGGGGGGCACTGAAGCTTTCTTT. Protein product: CATSDRGGTEAFF.

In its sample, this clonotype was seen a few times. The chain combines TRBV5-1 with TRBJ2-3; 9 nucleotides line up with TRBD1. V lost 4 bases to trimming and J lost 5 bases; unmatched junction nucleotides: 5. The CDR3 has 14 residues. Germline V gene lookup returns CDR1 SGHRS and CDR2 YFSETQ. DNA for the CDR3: TGCGCCAGCAGCGAAGGACAGGGGCTAGATACGCAGTATTTT. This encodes CASSEGQGLDTQYF.

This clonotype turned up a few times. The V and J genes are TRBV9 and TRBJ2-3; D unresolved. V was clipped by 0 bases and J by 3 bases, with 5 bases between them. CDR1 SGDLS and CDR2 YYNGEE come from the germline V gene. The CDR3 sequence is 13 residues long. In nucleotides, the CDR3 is TGTGCCAGCAGCGTAGGTAGAACAGATACGCAGTATTTT. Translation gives CASSVGRTDTQYF. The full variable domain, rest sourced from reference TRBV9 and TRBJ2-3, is DSGVTQTPKHLITATGQRVTLRCSPRSGDLSVYWYQQSLDQGLQFLIQYYNGEERAKGNILERFSAQQFPDLHSELNLSSLELGDSALYFCASSVGRTDTQYFGPGTRLTVL.

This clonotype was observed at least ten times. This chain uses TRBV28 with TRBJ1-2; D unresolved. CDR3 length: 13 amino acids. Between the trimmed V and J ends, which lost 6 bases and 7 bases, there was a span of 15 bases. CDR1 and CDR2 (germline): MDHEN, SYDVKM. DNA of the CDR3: TGTGCCAGCAGCACATCCCCTTATTCTGGCTACACCTTC. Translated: CASSTSPYSGYTF.

In DNA form, the CDR3 reads TGTGCCAGCAGTGAATATCAAACGGGGGGGGAGCAGTACTTC. Its translation is CASSEYQTGGEQYF. The V call is TRBV25-1, the J call TRBJ2-7; 8 bases match TRBD2. Germline loops: CDR1 MGHDK, CDR2 SYGVNS. V gave up 0 bases and J gave up 7 bases; unmatched junction bases: 5. The CDR3 has 14 amino acids.

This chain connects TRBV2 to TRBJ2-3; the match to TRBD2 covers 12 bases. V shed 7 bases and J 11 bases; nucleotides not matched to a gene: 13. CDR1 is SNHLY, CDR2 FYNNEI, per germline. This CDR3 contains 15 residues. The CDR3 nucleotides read TGTGCCAGCAACCCTAGCGGGGGGGGATATGATGAGCAGTATTTT. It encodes CASNPSGGGYDEQYF.

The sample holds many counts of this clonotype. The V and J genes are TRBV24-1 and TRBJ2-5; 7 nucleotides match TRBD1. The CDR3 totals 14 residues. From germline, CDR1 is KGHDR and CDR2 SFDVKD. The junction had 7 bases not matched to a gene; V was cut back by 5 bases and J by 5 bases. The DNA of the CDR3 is TGTGCCACCAGTGGTCAGGGGGATGCGGAGACCCAGTACTTC. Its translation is CATSGQGDAETQYF.

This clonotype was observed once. CDR3: CASSLAGTSTGELFF. CDR3 coding DNA: TGTGCCAGCAGCCTAGCGGGAACTTCCACCGGGGAGCTGTTTTTT. The J gene is TRBJ2-2, the V gene TRBV28, with TRBD2 identical over 9 bases. Germline assignment: CDR1 MDHEN and CDR2 SYDVKM. Trimming removed 6 bases from V and 4 bases from J; junction bases left unmatched: 6. The CDR3 runs 15 residues.